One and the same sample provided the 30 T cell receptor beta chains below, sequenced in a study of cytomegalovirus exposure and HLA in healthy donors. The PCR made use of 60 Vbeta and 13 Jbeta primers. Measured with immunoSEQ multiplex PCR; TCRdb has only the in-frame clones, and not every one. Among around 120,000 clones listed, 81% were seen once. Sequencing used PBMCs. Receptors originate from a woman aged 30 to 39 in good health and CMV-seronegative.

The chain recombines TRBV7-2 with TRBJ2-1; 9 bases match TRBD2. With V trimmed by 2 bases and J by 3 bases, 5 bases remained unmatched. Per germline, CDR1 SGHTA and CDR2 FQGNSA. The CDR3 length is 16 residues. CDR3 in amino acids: CASSLKAGGNYNEQFF. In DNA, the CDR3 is TGTGCCAGCAGCTTAAAAGCGGGAGGCAACTACAATGAGCAGTTCTTC.

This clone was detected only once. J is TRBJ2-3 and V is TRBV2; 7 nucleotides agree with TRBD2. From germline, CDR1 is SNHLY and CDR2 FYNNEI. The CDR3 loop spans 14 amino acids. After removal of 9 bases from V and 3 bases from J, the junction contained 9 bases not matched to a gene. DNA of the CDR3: TGTGCCAGTGGGATCGGGAGGTCGACAGATACGCAGTATTTT. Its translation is CASGIGRSTDTQYF.

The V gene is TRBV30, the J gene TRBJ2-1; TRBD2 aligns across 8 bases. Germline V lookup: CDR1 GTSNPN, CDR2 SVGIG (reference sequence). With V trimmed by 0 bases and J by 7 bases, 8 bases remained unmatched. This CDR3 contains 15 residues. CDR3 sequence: CAWSVPPGGVNEQFF. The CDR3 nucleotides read TGTGCCTGGAGTGTCCCTCCCGGGGGGGTAAATGAGCAGTTCTTC.

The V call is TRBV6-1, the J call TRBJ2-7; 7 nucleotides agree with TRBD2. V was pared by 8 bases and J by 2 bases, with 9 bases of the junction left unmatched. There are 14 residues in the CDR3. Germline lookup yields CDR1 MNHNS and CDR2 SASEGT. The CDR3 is CASGSSGWPYEQYF. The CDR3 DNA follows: TGTGCCAGCGGGAGTAGCGGGTGGCCCTACGAGCAGTACTTC.

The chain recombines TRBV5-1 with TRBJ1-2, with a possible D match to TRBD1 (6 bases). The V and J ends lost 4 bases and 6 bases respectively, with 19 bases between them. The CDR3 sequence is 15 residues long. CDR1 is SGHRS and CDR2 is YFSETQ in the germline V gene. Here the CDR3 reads CASSPPRGGADGYTF. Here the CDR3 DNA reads TGCGCCAGCAGCCCGCCTCGGGGGGGCGCGGATGGCTACACCTTC.

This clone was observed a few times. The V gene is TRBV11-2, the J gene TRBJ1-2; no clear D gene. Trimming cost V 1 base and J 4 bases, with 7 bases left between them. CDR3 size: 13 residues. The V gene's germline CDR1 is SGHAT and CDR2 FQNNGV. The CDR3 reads CASSLASVYGYTF. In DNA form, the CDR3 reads TGTGCCAGCAGCTTAGCGTCAGTCTATGGCTACACCTTC.

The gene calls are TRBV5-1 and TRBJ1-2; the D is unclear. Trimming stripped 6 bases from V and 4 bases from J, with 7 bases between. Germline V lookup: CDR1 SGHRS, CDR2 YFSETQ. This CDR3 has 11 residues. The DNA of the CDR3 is TGCGCCAGCACCGCGGGCTATGGCTACACCTTC. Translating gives CASTAGYGYTF.

DNA for the CDR3: TGCGCCAGCAGCGGGGCCAGCGGGAGAGGTATTTACGAGCAGTACTTC. Protein: CASSGASGRGIYEQYF. The gene calls are TRBV5-1 and TRBJ2-7; TRBD2 aligns across 8 bases. V shed 4 bases and J 4 bases; nucleotides not matched to a gene: 13. Germline values: CDR1 SGHRS, CDR2 YFSETQ. This CDR3 contains 16 residues.

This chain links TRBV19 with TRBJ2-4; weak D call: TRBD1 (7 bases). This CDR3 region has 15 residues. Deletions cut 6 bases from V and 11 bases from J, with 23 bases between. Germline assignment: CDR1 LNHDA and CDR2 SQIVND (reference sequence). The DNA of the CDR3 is TGTGCCAGTAGGGCAGGGGGGTCCCGGCGGGGTTTTCAGTACTTC. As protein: CASRAGGSRRGFQYF.

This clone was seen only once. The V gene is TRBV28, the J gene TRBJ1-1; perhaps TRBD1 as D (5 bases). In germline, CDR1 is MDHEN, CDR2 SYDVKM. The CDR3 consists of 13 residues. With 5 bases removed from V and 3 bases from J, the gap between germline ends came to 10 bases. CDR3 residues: CASSPGGYTEAFF. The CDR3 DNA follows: TGTGCCAGCAGTCCGGGGGGGTACACTGAAGCTTTCTTT.

CDR3 loop: CASSETGGADYGYTF. The CDR3 DNA reads as TGTGCCAGTTCCGAAACAGGGGGAGCGGACTATGGCTACACCTTC. The J gene is TRBJ1-2, the V gene TRBV19; 8 positions match TRBD1. The germline V gene encodes CDR1 LNHDA and CDR2 SQIVND (reference sequence). The CDR3 spans 15 residues. The J segment lost 3 bases and the V segment lost 8 bases, leaving 11 bases of the junction unmatched.

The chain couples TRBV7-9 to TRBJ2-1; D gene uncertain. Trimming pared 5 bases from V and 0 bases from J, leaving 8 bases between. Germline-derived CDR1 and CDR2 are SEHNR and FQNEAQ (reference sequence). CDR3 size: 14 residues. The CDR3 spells CASSPGSSYNEQFF. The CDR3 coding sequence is TGTGCCAGCAGCCCCGGTAGCTCCTACAATGAGCAGTTCTTC.

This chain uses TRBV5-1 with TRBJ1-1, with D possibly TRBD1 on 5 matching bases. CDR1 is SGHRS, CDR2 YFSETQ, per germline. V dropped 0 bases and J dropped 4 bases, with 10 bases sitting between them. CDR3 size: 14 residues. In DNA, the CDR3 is TGCGCCAGCAGCTTGGCGCAGGGCGGCACTGAAGCTTTCTTT. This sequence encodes CASSLAQGGTEAFF.

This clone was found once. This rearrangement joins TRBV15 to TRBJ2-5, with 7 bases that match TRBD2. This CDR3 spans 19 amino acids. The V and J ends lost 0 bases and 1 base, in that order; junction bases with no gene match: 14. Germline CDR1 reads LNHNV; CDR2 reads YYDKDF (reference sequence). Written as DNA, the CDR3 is TGTGCCACCAGCAGAGATCCCCCCGGACTAGGAAGGGTCCAAGAGACCCAGTACTTC. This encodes CATSRDPPGLGRVQETQYF.

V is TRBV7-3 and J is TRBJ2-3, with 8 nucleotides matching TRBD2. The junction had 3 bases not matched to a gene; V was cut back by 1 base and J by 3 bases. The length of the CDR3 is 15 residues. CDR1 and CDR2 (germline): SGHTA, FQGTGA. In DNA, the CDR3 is TGTGCCAGCAGCTTAATGGGACTAGTAACAGATACGCAGTATTTT. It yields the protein CASSLMGLVTDTQYF.

The CDR3 protein is CASSQTGSQETQYF. CDR3 in DNA: TGTGCCAGCAGCCAGACAGGGTCCCAAGAGACCCAGTACTTC. The chain couples TRBV7-6 to TRBJ2-5, with 7 positions matching TRBD1. Germline-derived CDR1 and CDR2 are SGHVS and FNYEAQ. This CDR3 contains 14 residues. The V segment lost 5 bases and the J segment 1 base; nucleotides outside the gene matches: 4.

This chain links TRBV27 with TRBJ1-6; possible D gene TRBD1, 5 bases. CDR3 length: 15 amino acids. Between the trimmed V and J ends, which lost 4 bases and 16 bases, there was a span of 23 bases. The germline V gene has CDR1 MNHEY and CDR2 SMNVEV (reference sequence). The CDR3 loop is CASSSRDFRGLELHF. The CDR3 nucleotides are TGTGCCAGCAGTTCGAGGGACTTCCGAGGCCTGGAACTCCACTTT.

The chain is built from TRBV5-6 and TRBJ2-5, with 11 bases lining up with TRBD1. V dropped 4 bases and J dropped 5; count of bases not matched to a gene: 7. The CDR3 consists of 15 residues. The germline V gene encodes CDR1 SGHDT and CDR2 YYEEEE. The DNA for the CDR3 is TGTGCCAGCAGCAGACGGACAGGGGGCGCGGAGACCCAGTACTTC. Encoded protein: CASSRRTGGAETQYF.

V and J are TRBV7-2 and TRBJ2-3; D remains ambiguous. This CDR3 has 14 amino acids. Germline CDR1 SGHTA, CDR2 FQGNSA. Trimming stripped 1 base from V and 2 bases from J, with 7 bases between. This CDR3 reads CASSLVQDTDTQYF. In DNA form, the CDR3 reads TGTGCCAGCAGCTTAGTCCAGGACACAGATACGCAGTATTTT.

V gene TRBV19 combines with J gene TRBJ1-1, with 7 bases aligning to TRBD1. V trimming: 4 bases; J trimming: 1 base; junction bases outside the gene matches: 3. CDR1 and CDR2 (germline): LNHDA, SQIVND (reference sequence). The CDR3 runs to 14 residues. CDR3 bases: TGTGCCAGTAGTACGGGACAGAGGAACACTGAAGCTTTCTTT. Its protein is CASSTGQRNTEAFF.

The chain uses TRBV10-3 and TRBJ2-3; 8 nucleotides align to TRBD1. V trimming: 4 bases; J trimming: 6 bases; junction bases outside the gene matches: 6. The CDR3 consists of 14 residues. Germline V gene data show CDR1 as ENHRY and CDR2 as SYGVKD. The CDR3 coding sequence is TGTGCCATCAGTGCCCAGGGGGCCCGGGATACGCAGTATTTT. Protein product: CAISAQGARDTQYF.

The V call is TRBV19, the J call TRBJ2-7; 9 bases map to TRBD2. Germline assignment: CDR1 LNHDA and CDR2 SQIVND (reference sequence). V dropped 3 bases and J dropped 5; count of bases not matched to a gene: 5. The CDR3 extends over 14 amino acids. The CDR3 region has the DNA TGTGCCAGTAGTATCGGAGGGACTAGCCACGAGCAGTACTTC. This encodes CASSIGGTSHEQYF.

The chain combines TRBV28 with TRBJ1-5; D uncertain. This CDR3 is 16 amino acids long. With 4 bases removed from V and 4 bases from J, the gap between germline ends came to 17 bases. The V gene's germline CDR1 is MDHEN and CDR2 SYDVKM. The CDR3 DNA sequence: TGTGCCAGCAGTTCTCCGGGATCTTTGAGGAATCAGCCCCAGCATTTT. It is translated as CASSSPGSLRNQPQHF.

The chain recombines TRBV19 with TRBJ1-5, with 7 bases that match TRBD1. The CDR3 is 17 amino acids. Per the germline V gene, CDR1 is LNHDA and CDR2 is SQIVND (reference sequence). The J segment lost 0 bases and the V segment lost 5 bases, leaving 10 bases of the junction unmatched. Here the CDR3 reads CASSARTGANSNQPQHF. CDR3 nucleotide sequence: TGTGCCAGTAGTGCCCGGACAGGAGCTAATAGCAATCAGCCCCAGCATTTT.

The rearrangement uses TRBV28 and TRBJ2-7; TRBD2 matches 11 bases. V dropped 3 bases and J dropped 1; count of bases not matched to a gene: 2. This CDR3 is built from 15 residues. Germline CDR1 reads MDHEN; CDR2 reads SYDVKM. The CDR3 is CASSFTSGGSYEQYF. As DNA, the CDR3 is TGTGCCAGCAGTTTTACTAGCGGGGGATCCTACGAGCAGTACTTC.

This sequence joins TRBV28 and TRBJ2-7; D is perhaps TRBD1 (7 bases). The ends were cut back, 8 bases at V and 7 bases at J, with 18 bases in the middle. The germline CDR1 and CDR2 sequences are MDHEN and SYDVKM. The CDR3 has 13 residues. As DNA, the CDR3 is TGTGCCAGCGCGGGACAGACGCCGGGGGAGCAGTACTTC. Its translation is CASAGQTPGEQYF.

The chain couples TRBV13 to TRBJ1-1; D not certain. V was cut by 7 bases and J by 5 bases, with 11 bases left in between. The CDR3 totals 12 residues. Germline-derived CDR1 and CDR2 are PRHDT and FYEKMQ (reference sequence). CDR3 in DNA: TGTGCCAGCACCTCTTACATAACTGAAGCTTTCTTT. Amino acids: CASTSYITEAFF.

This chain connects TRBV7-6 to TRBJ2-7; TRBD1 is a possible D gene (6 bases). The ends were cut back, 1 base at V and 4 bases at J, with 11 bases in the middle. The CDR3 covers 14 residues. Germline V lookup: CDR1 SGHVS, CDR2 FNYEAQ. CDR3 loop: CASSLGGHVYEQYF. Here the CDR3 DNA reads TGTGCCAGCAGCTTAGGGGGACACGTATACGAGCAGTACTTC. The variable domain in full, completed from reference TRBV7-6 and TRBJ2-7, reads GAGVSQSPRYKVTKRGQDVALRCDPISGHVSLYWYRQALGQGPEFLTYFNYEAQQDKSGLPNDRFSAERPEGSISTLTIQRTEQRDSAMYRCASSLGGHVYEQYFGPGTRLTVT.

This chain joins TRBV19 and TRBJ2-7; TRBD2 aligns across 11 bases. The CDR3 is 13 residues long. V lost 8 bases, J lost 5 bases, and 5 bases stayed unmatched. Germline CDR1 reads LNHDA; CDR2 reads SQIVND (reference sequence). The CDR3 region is CASRLAGQDEQYF. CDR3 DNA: TGTGCCAGTCGACTAGCGGGACAGGACGAGCAGTACTTC.

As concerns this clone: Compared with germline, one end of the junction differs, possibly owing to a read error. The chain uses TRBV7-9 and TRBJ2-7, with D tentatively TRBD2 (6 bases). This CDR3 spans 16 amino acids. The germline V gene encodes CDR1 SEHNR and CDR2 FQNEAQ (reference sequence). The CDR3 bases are TGTTCCAGCAGCCTTACCCCCGGGAGACCCTCCTACGAGCAGTACTTC. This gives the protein CSSSLTPGRPSYEQYF.